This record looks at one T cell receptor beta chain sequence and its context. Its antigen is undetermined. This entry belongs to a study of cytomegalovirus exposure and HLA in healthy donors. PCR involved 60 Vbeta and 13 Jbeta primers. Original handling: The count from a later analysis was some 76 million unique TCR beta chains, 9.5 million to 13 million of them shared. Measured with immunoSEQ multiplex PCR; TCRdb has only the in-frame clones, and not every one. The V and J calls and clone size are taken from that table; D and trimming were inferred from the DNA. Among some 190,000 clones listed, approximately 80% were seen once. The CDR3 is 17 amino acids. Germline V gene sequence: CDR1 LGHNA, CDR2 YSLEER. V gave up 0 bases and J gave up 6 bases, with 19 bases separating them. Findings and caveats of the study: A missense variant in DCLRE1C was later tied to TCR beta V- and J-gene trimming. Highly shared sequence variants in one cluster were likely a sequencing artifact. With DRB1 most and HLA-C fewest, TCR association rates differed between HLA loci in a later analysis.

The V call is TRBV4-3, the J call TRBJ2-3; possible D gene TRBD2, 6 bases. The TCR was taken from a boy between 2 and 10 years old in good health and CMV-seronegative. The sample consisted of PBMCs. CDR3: CASSQEPPGTAGDTQYF. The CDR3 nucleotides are TGCGCCAGCAGCCAAGAGCCACCCGGGACCGCGGGGGATACGCAGTATTTT.